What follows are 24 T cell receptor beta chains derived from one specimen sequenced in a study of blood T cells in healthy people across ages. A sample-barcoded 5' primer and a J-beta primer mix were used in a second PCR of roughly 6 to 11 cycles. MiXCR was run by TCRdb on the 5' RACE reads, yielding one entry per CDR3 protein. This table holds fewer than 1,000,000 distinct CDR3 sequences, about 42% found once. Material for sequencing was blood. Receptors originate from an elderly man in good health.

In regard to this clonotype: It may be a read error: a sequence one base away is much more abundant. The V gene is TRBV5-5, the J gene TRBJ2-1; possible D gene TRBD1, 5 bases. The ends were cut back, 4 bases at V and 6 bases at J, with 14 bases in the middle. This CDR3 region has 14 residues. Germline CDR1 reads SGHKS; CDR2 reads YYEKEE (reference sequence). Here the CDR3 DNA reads TGTGCCAGCAGCGTGGGTAGGGGATCCAATGAGCAGTTCTTC. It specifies CASSVGRGSNEQFF.

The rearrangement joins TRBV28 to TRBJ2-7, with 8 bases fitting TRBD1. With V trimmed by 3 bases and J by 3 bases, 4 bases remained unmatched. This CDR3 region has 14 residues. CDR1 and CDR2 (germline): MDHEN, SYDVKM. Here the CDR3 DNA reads TGTGCCAGCAGTTTTTCGGACAGGGTCTACGAGCAGTACTTC. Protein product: CASSFSDRVYEQYF.

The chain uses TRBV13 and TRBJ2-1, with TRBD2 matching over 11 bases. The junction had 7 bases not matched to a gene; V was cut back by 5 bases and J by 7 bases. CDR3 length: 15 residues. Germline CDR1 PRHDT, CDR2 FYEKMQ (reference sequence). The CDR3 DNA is TGTGCCAGCAGCAAAGGACTAGCGGGTTTAAATGAGCAGTTCTTC. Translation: CASSKGLAGLNEQFF.

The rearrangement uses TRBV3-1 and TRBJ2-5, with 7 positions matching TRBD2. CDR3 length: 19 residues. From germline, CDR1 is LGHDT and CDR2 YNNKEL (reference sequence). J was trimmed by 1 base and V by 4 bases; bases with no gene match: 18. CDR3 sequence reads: CASSRNNRRAGFFQETQYF. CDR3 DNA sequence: TGTGCCAGCAGCCGGAACAATCGTCGAGCGGGATTTTTCCAAGAGACCCAGTACTTC.

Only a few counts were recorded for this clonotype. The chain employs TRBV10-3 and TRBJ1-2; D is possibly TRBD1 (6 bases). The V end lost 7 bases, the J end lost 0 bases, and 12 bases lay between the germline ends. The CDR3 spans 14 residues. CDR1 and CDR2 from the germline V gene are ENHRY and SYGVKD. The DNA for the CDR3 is TGTGCCATCAACCCGACAGGAACTAACTATGGCTACACCTTC. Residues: CAINPTGTNYGYTF.

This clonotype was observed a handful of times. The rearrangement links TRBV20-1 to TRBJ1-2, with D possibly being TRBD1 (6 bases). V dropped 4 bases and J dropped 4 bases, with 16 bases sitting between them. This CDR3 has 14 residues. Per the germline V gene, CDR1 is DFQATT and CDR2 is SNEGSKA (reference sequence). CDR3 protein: CSANRGADGYGYTF. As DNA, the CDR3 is TGCAGTGCTAATCGGGGGGCGGACGGCTATGGCTACACCTTC.

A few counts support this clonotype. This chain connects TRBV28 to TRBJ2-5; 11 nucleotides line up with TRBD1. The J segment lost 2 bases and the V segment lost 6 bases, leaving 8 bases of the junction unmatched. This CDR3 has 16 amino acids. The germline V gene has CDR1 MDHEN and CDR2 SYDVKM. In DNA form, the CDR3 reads TGTGCCAGCAGACAAGGACAGGGGGCGGGTCAAGAGACCCAGTACTTC. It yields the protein CASRQGQGAGQETQYF.

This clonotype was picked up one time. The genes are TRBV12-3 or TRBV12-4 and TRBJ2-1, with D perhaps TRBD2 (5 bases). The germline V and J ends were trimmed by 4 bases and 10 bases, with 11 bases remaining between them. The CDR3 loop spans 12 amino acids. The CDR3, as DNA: TGTGCCAGCAGTTCCACTAGGTTCGAGCAGTTCTTC. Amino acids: CASSSTRFEQFF.

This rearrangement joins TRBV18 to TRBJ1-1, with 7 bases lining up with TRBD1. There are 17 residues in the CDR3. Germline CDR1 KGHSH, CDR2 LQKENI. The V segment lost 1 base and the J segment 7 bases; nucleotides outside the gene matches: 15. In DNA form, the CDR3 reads TGTGCCAGCTCACCACGTCCCGTTGACAGGGCGGTTGGTGAAGCTTTCTTT. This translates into CASSPRPVDRAVGEAFF.

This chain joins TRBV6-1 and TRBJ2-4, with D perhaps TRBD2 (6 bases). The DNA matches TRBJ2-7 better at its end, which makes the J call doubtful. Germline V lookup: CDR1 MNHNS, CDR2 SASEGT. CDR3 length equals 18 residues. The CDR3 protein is CASSEARVGRRVSYEQYF. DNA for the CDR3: TGTGCCAGCAGTGAAGCGCGGGTAGGGAGGCGGGTCTCCTACGAGCAGTACTTC.

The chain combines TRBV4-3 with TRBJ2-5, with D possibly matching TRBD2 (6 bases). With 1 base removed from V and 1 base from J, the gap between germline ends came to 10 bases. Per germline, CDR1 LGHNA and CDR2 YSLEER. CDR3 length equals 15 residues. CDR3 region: CASSQGRVGQETQYF. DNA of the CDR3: TGCGCCAGCAGCCAAGGGAGGGTAGGCCAAGAGACCCAGTACTTC.

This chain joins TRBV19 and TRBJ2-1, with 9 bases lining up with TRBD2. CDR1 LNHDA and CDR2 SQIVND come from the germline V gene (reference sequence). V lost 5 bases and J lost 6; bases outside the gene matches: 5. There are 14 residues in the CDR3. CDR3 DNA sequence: TGTGCCAGTAGTTCTAGCGGGAAAGGCAATGAGCAGTTCTTC. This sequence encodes CASSSSGKGNEQFF. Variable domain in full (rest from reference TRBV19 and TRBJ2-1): DGGITQSPKYLFRKEGQNVTLSCEQNLNHDAMYWYRQDPGQGLRLIYYSQIVNDFQKGDIAEGYSVSREKKESFPLTVTSAQKNPTAFYLCASSSSGKGNEQFFGPGTRLTVL.

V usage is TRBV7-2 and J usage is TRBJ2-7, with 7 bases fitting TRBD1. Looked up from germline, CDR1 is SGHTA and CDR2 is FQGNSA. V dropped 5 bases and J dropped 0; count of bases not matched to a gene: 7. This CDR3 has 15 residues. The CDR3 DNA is TGTGCCAGCAGCCCCGGGGCAGGGGGCTCCTACGAGCAGTACTTC. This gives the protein CASSPGAGGSYEQYF.

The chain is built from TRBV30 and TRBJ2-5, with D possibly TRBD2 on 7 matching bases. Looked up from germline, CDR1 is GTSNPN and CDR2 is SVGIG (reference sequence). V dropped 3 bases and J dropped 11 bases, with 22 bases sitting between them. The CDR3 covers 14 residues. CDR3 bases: TGTGCCTGGAGGATGGGACGGGGGGCAAGGGAGCAGTACTTC. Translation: CAWRMGRGAREQYF. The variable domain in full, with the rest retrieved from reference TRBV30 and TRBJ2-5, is SQTIHQWPATLVQPVGSPLSLECTVEGTSNPNLYWYRQAAGRGLQLLFYSVGIGQISSEVPQNLSASRPQDRQFILSSKKLLLSDSGFYLCAWRMGRGAREQYFGPGTRLLVL.

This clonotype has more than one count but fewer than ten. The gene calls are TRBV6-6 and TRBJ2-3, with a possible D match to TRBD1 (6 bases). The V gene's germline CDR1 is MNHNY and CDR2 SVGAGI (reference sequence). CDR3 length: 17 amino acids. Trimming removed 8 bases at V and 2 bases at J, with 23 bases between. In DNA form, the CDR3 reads TGTGCCAGCGCTCCAACCCTAACAGGGACCCACACAGATACGCAGTATTTT. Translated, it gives CASAPTLTGTHTDTQYF.

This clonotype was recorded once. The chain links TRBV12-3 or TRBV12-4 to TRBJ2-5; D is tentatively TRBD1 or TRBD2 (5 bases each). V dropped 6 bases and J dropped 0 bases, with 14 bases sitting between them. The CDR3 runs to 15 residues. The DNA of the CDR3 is TGTGCCAGCAGATACTCCGGGGCCTACCAAGAGACCCAGTACTTC. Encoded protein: CASRYSGAYQETQYF.

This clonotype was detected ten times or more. The chain's CDR3 is CASSSDALGDSVYEQYF. DNA of the CDR3: TGTGCCAGCAGCTCCGACGCCTTGGGCGACTCGGTTTACGAGCAGTACTTC. The chain recombines TRBV7-4 with TRBJ2-7; D unresolved. Germline loops: CDR1 SGHVT, CDR2 SQSDAQ. CDR3 size: 17 residues. V lost 4 bases to trimming and J lost 4 bases, with 23 bases between them. The whole variable domain, filled in from reference TRBV7-4 and TRBJ2-7, reads GAGVSQSPRYKVAKRGRDVALRCDSISGHVTLYWYRQTLGQGSEVLTYSQSDAQRDKSGRPSGRFSAERPERSVSTLKIQRTEQGDSAVYLCASSSDALGDSVYEQYFGPGTRLTVT.

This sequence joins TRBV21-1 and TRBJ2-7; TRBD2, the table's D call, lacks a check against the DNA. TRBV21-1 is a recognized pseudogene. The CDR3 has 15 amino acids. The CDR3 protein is CASSRASGYSYEQYF. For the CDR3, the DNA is TGTGCCAGCAGCAGGGCTAGCGGGTATTCCTACGAGCAGTACTTC.

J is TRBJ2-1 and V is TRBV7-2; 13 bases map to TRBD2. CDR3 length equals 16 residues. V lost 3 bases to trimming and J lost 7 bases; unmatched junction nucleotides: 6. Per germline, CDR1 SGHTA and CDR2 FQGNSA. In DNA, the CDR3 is TGTGCCAGCAGCTTCGCCGGGACTAGCGGGACTAATGAGCAGTTCTTC. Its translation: CASSFAGTSGTNEQFF.

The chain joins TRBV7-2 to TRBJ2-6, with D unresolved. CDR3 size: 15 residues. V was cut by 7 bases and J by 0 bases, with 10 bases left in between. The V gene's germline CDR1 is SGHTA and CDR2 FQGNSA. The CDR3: CASTVKGSGANVLTF. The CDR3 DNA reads TGTGCCAGCACAGTGAAGGGCTCTGGGGCCAACGTCCTGACTTTC.

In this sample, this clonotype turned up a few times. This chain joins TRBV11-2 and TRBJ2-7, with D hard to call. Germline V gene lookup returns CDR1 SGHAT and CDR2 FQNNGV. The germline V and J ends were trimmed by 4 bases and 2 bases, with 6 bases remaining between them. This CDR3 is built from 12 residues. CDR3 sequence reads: CASSYLAYEQYF. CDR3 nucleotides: TGTGCCAGCAGCTACCTAGCCTACGAGCAGTACTTC.

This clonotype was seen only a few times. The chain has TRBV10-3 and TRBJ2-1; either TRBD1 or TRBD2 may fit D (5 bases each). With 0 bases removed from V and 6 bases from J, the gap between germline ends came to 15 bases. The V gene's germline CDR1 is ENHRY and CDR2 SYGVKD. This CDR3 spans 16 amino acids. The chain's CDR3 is CAISESKSGTANEQFF. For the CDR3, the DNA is TGTGCCATCAGTGAGTCGAAGTCCGGGACCGCCAATGAGCAGTTCTTC.

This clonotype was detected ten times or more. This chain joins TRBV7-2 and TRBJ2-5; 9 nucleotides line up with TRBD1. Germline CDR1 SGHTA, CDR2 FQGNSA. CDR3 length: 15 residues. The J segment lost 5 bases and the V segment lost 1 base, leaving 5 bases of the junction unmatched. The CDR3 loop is CASSLDTGGGETQYF. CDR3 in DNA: TGTGCCAGCAGCTTAGATACAGGGGGCGGGGAGACCCAGTACTTC. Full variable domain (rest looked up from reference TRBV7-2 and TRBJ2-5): GAGVSQSPSNKVTEKGKDVELRCDPISGHTALYWYRQSLGQGLEFLIYFQGNSAPDKSGLPSDRFSAERTGGSVSTLTIQRTQQEDSAVYLCASSLDTGGGETQYFGPGTRLLVL.

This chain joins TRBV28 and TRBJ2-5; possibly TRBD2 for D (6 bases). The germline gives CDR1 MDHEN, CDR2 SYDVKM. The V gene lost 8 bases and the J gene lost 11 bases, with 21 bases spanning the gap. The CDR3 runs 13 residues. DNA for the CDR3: TGTGCCAGCCGAGACGGGGGAAACAATGAGCAGTACTTC. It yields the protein CASRDGGNNEQYF.